These 3 T cell receptor beta chains came from one sample sequenced in a study of vaccination effects on CD4 cells after COVID-19. Antigens for these TCRs are unknown. Libraries were prepared by immunoSEQ multiplex PCR; TCRdb keeps only in-frame clonotypes and omits some of them. The sample shows tens of thousands of clones, over 70% of them seen only once. Antigen-specific CD4+ T cells expanded by the ViraFEST assay with viral peptide pools were then sequenced. When nine to ten days of culture had elapsed, CD4+ T cells were isolated. A positive SARS-CoV-2 PCR test fell between March and December 2020. Material: CD4+ T cells from PBMCs cultured with a peptide pool, obtained before COVID-19 vaccination. Source of these receptors: a human donor who had a prior SARS-CoV-2 infection.

J is TRBJ2-2 and V is TRBV5-1; 11 bases agree with TRBD1. The CDR3 covers 17 residues. J gave up 5 bases and V 7 bases, and 13 bases lay outside the gene matches. Looked up from germline, CDR1 is SGHRS and CDR2 is YFSETQ. CDR3 bases: TGCGCCAGCCGTAGAACAACCGGGACAGGGGGAACCGGGGAGCTGTTTTTT. Protein product: CASRRTTGTGGTGELFF.

The J gene is TRBJ2-2, the V gene TRBV11-2, with 15 bases aligning to TRBD2. CDR3 size: 15 residues. V lost 5 bases, J lost 6 bases, and 1 base stayed unmatched. Germline V gene lookup returns CDR1 SGHAT and CDR2 FQNNGV. The CDR3 DNA reads TGTGCCAGCAGCCGGACTAGCGGGAGGGCCGGGGAGCTGTTTTTT. Translation: CASSRTSGRAGELFF. The variable domain in full, with the rest retrieved from reference TRBV11-2 and TRBJ2-2, is EAGVAQSPRYKIIEKRQSVAFWCNPISGHATLYWYQQILGQGPKLLIQFQNNGVVDDSQLPKDRFSAERLKGVDSTLKIQPAKLEDSAVYLCASSRTSGRAGELFFGEGSRLTVL.

The V and J genes are TRBV5-1 and TRBJ1-6; possibly TRBD1 for D (5 bases). Germline V gives CDR1 SGHRS, CDR2 YFSETQ. The CDR3 runs 13 residues. Trimming stripped 4 bases from V and 8 bases from J, with 10 bases between. Written as DNA, the CDR3 is TGCGCCAGCAGCCGGGGGATGGATTCACCCCTCCACTTT. Translation: CASSRGMDSPLHF.